Below, one TCR beta chain is given with its context. The antigen remains unidentified. The CDR3 runs to 12 residues. Germline CDR1 SEHNR, CDR2 FQNEAQ (reference sequence). V lost 5 bases to trimming and J lost 7 bases, with 11 bases between them. The sample belongs to a study of OX40 agonist ivuxolimab in advanced cancers. Study details: A male proportion of 70% to 90% was recorded, with mean age approximately 56 years and range about 20 to 85. Study-level findings and limits: Clonal expansion among partial responders at 0.1-3.0 mg/kg ranked near the lowest. No antigen was identified for the clonally expanded peripheral T cells.

Patients were ineligible given autoimmune disease history or systemic immunosuppression. Clones were read by immunoSEQ multiplex PCR, and TCRdb kept only the in-frame ones, dropping some. The sample holds approximately 44,000 clones, approximately 86% seen once. The sequencing used CD4+ or CD8+ T cells sorted from blood, collected in a trial of the OX40 agonist ivuxolimab. The clonotype was recovered from an adult with an advanced solid tumor such as melanoma, head and neck, liver or kidney cancer. The V and J genes are TRBV7-9 and TRBJ1-2, with D uncertain. CDR3 DNA sequence: TGTGCCAGCAGCCCCTCACCTACTGGCTACACCTTC. Encoded protein: CASSPSPTGYTF. Supplemented by reference TRBV7-9 and TRBJ1-2, the full variable domain reads DTGVSQNPRHKITKRGQNVTFRCDPISEHNRLYWYRQTLGQGPEFLTYFQNEAQLEKSRLLSDRFSAERPKGSFSTLEIQRTEQGDSAMYLCASSPSPTGYTFGSGTRLTVV.